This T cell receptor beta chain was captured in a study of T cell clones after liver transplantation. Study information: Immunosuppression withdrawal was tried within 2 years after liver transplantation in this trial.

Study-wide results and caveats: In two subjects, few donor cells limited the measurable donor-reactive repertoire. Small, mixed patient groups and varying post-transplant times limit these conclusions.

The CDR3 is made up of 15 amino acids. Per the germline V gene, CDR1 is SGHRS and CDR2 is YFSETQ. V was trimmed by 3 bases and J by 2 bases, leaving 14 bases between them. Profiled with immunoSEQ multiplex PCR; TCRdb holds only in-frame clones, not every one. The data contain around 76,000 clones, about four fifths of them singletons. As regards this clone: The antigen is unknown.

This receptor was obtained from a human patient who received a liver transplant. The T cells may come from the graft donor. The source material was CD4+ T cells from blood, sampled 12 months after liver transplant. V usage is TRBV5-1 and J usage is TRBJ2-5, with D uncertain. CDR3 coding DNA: TGCGCCAGCAGCTCCACGACCGGGCCTCAAGAGACCCAGTACTTC. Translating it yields CASSSTTGPQETQYF.